This TCR beta chain was sequenced for a study of T-cell reconstitution after alpha-beta-depleted transplantation in children listed by TCRdb under 2016. About the study as a whole: T-cell immune reconstitution after TCRalphabeta/CD19-depleted allogeneic hematopoietic cell transplantation in children was quantitatively tracked in the study by means of TCR repertoire profiling.

This clonotype has ten or more counts. There is no known antigen for this receptor. No per-base quality is available; no much larger clone lies one base away. The library was generated by PCR. The sample was run on an Illumina HiSeq 2500. TCR library preparation used molecular barcoding, with unique molecular identifiers applied to normalize quantification of the TCRbeta repertoire. Clones were called with MiXCR by TCRdb after fastp trimmed the public reads at Q25, and only in-frame beta chains were retained. Rows are unified per CDR3 protein, each entry keeping the most common DNA and genes. The sample table records 440,000 or so distinct CDR3 sequences; approximately 11% of these occur just once. The top ten clones comprise about 5% of the sample. The sequence came from a human donor who donated a stem cell graft to a child with acute myeloid leukemia. The sequences come from PBMCs from the stem cell graft donor, collected from the stem cell graft.

The DNA sequence is given as TGTGCCAGCAGTTACTCGTTCGACAGGGCCACCGGGGAGCTGTTTTTT. Its protein product is CASSYSFDRATGELFF. The receptor chain draws on TRBV6-5 and TRBJ2-2; 7 middle bases align to TRBD1. The germline V end is reduced by 0 bases and the J end by 4 bases; junction bases left unmatched: 5. The CDR3 measures 16 amino acids from cysteine to phenylalanine. Of the read, only the CDR3 DNA is kept; its 48 bases are in frame from base 1. Reading the germline V gene gives CDR1 MNHEY and CDR2 SVGAGI.